The clone carrying this T cell receptor (beta chain) was observed a handful of times. Its antigen is not known. The data are from a study of vaccination and CD4 T cells after COVID-19. About the study: Six men and four women formed the convalescents, two being Hispanic.

The Oncomine TCR Beta short-read assay was applied to DNA of cultured CD4+ T cells. The template was genomic DNA from cultured CD4+ T cells. Using its own MiXCR run on the PCR reads, TCRdb lists one record per CDR3 protein. The sample has about 9,900 distinct CDR3 sequences; about 51% are singletons. Treatment given: roughly 10-day PBMC culture with coronavirus spike peptide pools or control peptides (ViraFEST assay). Peptide-pool expansion of antigen-specific T cells preceded TCR sequencing in ViraFEST. Having spent nine to eleven days in culture, CD4+ T cells were then isolated by negative selection. This clonotype was obtained from a human donor who had recovered from COVID-19. Sequencing input: CD4+ T cells from blood, cultured in vitro.

The CDR3 DNA reads TGCAGTGCGTGGACAGGGGAGAATCAGCCCCAGCATTTT. It encodes CSAWTGENQPQHF. The chain couples TRBV20-1 to TRBJ1-5, with TRBD1 matching over 9 bases. The CDR3 is 13 amino acids. V lost 6 bases to trimming and J lost 4 bases; unmatched junction nucleotides: 4. Germline V gene data show CDR1 as DFQATT and CDR2 as SNEGSKA (reference sequence).